A single T cell receptor (beta chain) is shown here with its context. As yet, its antigen is unknown. Germline V gene data show CDR1 as MNHEY and CDR2 as SVGAGI. The length of the CDR3 is 14 residues. V gave up 0 bases and J gave up 2 bases, with 8 bases separating them. The sample originates from a study of OX40 agonist ivuxolimab in advanced cancers. Whole-study context: Dose-escalation subjects each had hepatocellular carcinoma, melanoma, renal cell or head and neck cancer. Those enrolled were about 80% male, with a mean age of 60 years and ages from about 20 to 79. There were three patients with partial responses, one having hepatocellular carcinoma and two cutaneous melanoma. The study, taken as a whole, reports: At 0.1 to 3.0 mg/kg, CD4+ and CD8+ blood T cells expanded clonally by week 6.

The repertoire was sequenced with immunoSEQ multiplex PCR; TCRdb's copy has only in-frame clones and lacks some. The sample consists of 55,000 to 75,000 clones, around 80% of them appearing once. The rearrangement links TRBV6-5 to TRBJ2-7; no reliable D call. Source: CD4+ or CD8+ T cells sorted from blood, taken in a trial of the OX40 agonist ivuxolimab. The clonotype originates from an adult with an advanced solid tumor such as melanoma, head and neck, liver or kidney cancer. The DNA for the CDR3 is TGTGCCAGCAGTTACTCGACACCCACCTACGAGCAGTACTTC. It codes for CASSYSTPTYEQYF.